The clone carrying this T cell receptor beta chain was seen a handful of times. The sample comes from a study of blood T cell repertoires in COVID-19. At the level of the study: From T cells, B-cell-depleted T cells, or PBMCs came the material, which was cDNA or gDNA.

Per the study methods: Estimated nucleated cell counts came from reference gene primer amplification. Repertoires were generated with immunoSEQ multiplex PCR, while TCRdb's copy carries only in-frame clones and drops some. The V and J calls and clone size were taken over from that table, and D and trimming were inferred from the DNA. The table records a few hundred thousand clones, roughly nine tenths of them present only once. The clonotype comes from a man aged 40-49 years with acute or convalescent COVID-19. Sequenced sample: peripheral blood.

The CDR3 spells CASTEQGAGAEAFF. The CDR3 region has the DNA TGTGCCAGTACCGAGCAGGGGGCCGGGGCTGAAGCTTTCTTT. The chain combines TRBV19 with TRBJ1-1, with 8 bases that match TRBD1. CDR1 and CDR2 (germline): LNHDA, SQIVND (reference sequence). The CDR3 extends over 14 amino acids. The ends lost 7 bases at V and 6 bases at J; junction bases unmatched: 10.